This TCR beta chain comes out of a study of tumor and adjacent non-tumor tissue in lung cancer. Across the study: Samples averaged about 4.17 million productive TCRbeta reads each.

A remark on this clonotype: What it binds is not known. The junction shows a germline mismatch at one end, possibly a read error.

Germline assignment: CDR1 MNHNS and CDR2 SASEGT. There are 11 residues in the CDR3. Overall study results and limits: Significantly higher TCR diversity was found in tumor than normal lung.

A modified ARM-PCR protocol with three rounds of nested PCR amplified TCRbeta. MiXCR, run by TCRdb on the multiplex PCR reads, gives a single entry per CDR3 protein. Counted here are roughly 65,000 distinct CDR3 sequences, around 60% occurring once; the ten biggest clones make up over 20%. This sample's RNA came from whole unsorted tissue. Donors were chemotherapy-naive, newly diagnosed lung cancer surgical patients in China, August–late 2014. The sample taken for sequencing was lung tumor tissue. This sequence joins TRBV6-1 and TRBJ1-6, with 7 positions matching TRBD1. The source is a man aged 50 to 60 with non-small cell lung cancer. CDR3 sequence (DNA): TGTGCCAGTAGTGAGGGGGCCACCCTCCGCTTT. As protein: CASSEGATLRF.